The entry below describes one TCR beta chain. The antigen is unknown. This table comes from immunoSEQ multiplex PCR, and its TCRdb copy is limited to in-frame clones, with some not included. The sample carries around 610,000 clones, approximately 96% recorded once. These data originate in a study of shared clonotypes between healthy human individuals. Findings and caveats of the study: Among non-shared clonotypes, generation probabilities were lower than among those shared by all four donors.

Trimming took 0 bases from V and 2 from J, leaving 9 bases between them. The CDR3 loop spans 15 amino acids. CDR1 and CDR2 from the germline V gene are SGHKS and YYEKEE (reference sequence). Positively selected for CCR7, the CD45RO-negative cells used as naive CD8 cells excluded terminally differentiated effector memory CD45RA+ cells. The TCR was taken from a woman aged 25 to 39 in good health. The J gene is TRBJ1-5, the V gene TRBV5-5; D is unclear. Sequenced input: naive CD8+ T cells sorted from blood. DNA of the CDR3: TGTGCCAGCAGCTTGGGGAGGGTTCGCAATCAGCCCCAGCATTTT. This sequence encodes CASSLGRVRNQPQHF.